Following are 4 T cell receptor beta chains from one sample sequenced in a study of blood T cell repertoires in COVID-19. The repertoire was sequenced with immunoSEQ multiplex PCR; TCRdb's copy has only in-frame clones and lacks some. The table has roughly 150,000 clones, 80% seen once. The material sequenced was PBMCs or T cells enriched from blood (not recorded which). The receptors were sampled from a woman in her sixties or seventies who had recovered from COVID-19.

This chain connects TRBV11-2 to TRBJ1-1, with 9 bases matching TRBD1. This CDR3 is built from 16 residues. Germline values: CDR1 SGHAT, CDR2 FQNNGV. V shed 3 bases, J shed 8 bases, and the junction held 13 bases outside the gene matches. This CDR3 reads CASSFPSTGTGKEAFF. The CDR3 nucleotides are TGTGCCAGCAGCTTCCCCAGTACCGGGACAGGGAAGGAAGCTTTCTTT.

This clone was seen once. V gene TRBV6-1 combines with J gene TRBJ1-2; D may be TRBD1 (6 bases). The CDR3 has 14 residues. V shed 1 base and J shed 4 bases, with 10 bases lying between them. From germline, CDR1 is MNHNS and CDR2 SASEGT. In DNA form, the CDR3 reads TGTGCCAGCAGTGAAGGGCGACAGGCCTATGGCTACACCTTC. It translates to CASSEGRQAYGYTF.

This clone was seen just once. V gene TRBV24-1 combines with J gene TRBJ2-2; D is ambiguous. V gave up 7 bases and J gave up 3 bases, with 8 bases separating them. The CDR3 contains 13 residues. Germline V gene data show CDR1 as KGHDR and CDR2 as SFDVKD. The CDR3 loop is CATRAGDTGELFF. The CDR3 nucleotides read TGTGCCACCAGGGCTGGAGACACCGGGGAGCTGTTTTTT.

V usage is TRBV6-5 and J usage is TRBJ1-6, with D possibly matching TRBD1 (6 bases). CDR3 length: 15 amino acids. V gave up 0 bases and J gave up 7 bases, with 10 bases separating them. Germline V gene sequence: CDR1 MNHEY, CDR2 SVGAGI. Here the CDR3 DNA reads TGTGCCAGCAGTTACTCACAGGGTGTGAATTCACCCCTCCACTTT. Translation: CASSYSQGVNSPLHF.